A selection of T cell receptor beta chains follows, all from one sample in a study of cytomegalovirus exposure and HLA in healthy donors. The protocol was immunoSEQ multiplex PCR, while the TCRdb copy is restricted to in-frame clones and leaves out a portion. The table records about 240,000 clones, 70% to 90% of them present only once. The sample consisted of PBMCs. The receptors derive from a woman in her thirties in good health and CMV-seropositive. Both conserved end residues are part of each CDR3. Fields, in order: D gene, V gene, J gene, CDR3 length, clone size, CDR3 protein, CDR3 DNA. The D gene is left open where the match is weak. Clone size is shown for a subset of rows, as once, few, many or a class of expanded clone.

TRBD1	TRBV6-5	TRBJ1-2	14	.	CASRTGQGFGGYTF	TGTGCCAGCAGAACAGGACAGGGTTTTGGTGGCTACACCTTC
.	TRBV9	TRBJ1-1	13	.	CASSLGGQTEAFF	TGTGCCAGCAGCCTGGGGGGGCAAACTGAAGCTTTCTTT
.	TRBV7-6	TRBJ1-1	16	.	CASSLGVGLVNTEAFF	TGTGCCAGCAGCTTAGGGGTGGGCCTGGTGAACACTGAAGCTTTCTTT
.	TRBV21-1	TRBJ1-1	16	.	CASSLRTVPPNTEAFF	TGTGCCAGCAGCCTACGGACAGTTCCGCCGAACACTGAAGCTTTCTTT
.	TRBV5-1	TRBJ2-3	16	.	CASSLGDWTSTDTQYF	TGCGCCAGCAGCTTGGGGGACTGGACTAGCACAGATACGCAGTATTTT
.	TRBV18	TRBJ2-3	12	.	CASSLTGDTQYF	TGTGCCAGCTCACTCACGGGGGATACGCAGTATTTT
TRBD2	TRBV5-1	TRBJ2-7	13	.	CASSTLAGGEQYF	TGCGCCAGCAGCACCCTAGCGGGAGGCGAGCAGTACTTC
.	TRBV5-1	TRBJ2-5	13	.	CASSLDIQETQYF	TGCGCCAGCAGCTTGGATATCCAAGAGACCCAGTACTTC
TRBD2	TRBV9	TRBJ2-2	15	.	CASSLGLEGSGELFF	TGTGCCAGCAGCCTTGGACTAGAAGGGTCCGGGGAGCTGTTTTTT
.	TRBV6-5	TRBJ1-2	15	few	CASSVTGTTNYGYTF	TGTGCCAGCAGTGTTACCGGGACAACAAACTATGGCTACACCTTC
.	TRBV7-2	TRBJ1-2	14	.	CASSSPGTFFGYTF	TGTGCCAGCAGCTCCCCGGGAACGTTTTTCGGCTACACCTTC
TRBD2	TRBV5-6	TRBJ2-5	17	.	CASSSYGTSGNEETQYF	TGTGCCAGCAGCTCTTATGGGACTAGCGGGAACGAAGAGACCCAGTACTTC
TRBD2	TRBV2	TRBJ2-1	15	.	CASSREGLAYNEQFF	TGTGCCAGCAGCCGAGAGGGACTAGCGTACAATGAGCAGTTCTTC
TRBD2	TRBV27	TRBJ2-7	15	.	CASSLSLAGVSEQYF	TGTGCCAGCAGTTTATCACTAGCGGGAGTTAGCGAGCAGTACTTC
.	TRBV6-1	TRBJ2-3	13	once	CASSYGVTDTQYF	TGTGCCAGCAGTTATGGAGTTACAGATACGCAGTATTTT
TRBD2	TRBV5-6	TRBJ2-1	15	.	CASSFLLAGRNEQFF	TGTGCCAGCAGCTTTCTTCTAGCGGGGAGAAATGAGCAGTTCTTC
.	TRBV6-5	TRBJ2-7	13	.	CASSELSRGEQYF	TGTGCCAGCAGCGAGCTTTCCAGGGGCGAGCAGTACTTC
TRBD2	TRBV5-8	TRBJ2-3	16	.	CASSGTSGRGADTQYF	TGTGCCAGCAGCGGGACTAGCGGGAGAGGTGCAGATACGCAGTATTTT
.	TRBV18	TRBJ1-3	15	once	CASSPDRSSGNTIYF	TGTGCCAGCTCACCAGACAGAAGCTCTGGAAACACCATATATTTT
TRBD1	TRBV2	TRBJ2-1	13	.	CASSYRGLYEQFF	TGTGCCAGCAGCTACAGGGGGCTGTATGAGCAGTTCTTC
.	TRBV5-4	TRBJ2-5	13	.	CASSFPGQETQYF	TGTGCCAGCAGCTTTCCAGGGCAAGAGACCCAGTACTTC
.	TRBV2	TRBJ2-7	13	.	CASLDEVNYEQYF	TGTGCCAGCTTAGATGAGGTCAACTACGAGCAGTACTTC
TRBD2	TRBV5-1	TRBJ2-7	15	.	CASSLVGGLSYEQYF	TGCGCCAGCAGCTTGGTTGGGGGACTATCCTACGAGCAGTACTTC
.	TRBV5-1	TRBJ2-7	14	.	CASSLETPGYEQYF	TGCGCCAGCAGCCTCGAGACCCCGGGGTACGAGCAGTACTTC
TRBD2	TRBV29-1	TRBJ2-7	14	.	CSVGSGSPSYEQYF	TGCAGCGTTGGTAGCGGGAGTCCCTCCTACGAGCAGTACTTC
TRBD1	TRBV7-9	TRBJ2-1	15	few	CASSSPGQGHNEQFF	TGTGCCAGCAGCTCACCGGGACAGGGGCATAATGAGCAGTTCTTC
TRBD2	TRBV5-4	TRBJ2-2	14	.	CASSLARGVGELFF	TGTGCCAGCAGCTTGGCCCGGGGGGTCGGGGAGCTGTTTTTT
.	TRBV28	TRBJ2-1	13	once	CASSFTDGMGQFF	TGTGCCAGCAGTTTTACTGACGGGATGGGGCAGTTCTTC
TRBD1	TRBV28	TRBJ1-1	13	.	CASRGQGRTEAFF	TGTGCCAGCAGGGGACAGGGTCGCACTGAAGCTTTCTTT
.	TRBV6-5	TRBJ2-7	14	.	CASSYSIGYYEQYF	TGTGCCAGCAGTTACTCGATCGGTTACTACGAGCAGTACTTC
TRBD2	TRBV29-1	TRBJ2-1	11	.	CSVDGGGEQFF	TGCAGCGTTGACGGGGGAGGGGAGCAGTTCTTC
TRBD1	TRBV30	TRBJ1-5	16	.	CAWSKKLGTDNQPQHF	TGTGCCTGGAGTAAAAAATTAGGGACAGACAATCAGCCCCAGCATTTT
TRBD2	TRBV6-5	TRBJ2-7	15	few	CASSYSTSGPYEQYF	TGTGCCAGCAGTTACTCGACTAGCGGTCCCTACGAGCAGTACTTC